Sequencing of this T cell receptor beta chain was carried out in a study of tumor and adjacent non-tumor tissue in lung cancer. With respect to this clonotype: The antigen remains undetermined.

Three rounds of nested PCR, following a modified ARM-PCR protocol, produced the TCRbeta library. One entry per CDR3 protein results from TCRdb running MiXCR on the multiplex PCR reads. The sample has over 110,000 distinct CDR3 sequences; around 61% are singletons. Deletions cut 2 bases from V and 2 bases from J, with 9 bases between. The CDR3 spans 14 residues. Germline lookup yields CDR1 SEHNR and CDR2 FQNEAQ (reference sequence). Regarding the study as a whole: Tumor tissue had significantly higher TCR diversity than normal lung.

This sample's RNA came from whole unsorted tissue. This clonotype was sampled from a man between 60 and 70 years old with small cell lung cancer. The V gene is TRBV7-9, the J gene TRBJ1-1; D remains unclear. The sample taken for sequencing was lung tumor tissue. CDR3: CASSLRAGNTEAFF. CDR3 DNA: TGTGCCAGCAGCTTAAGGGCCGGCAACACTGAAGCTTTCTTT.